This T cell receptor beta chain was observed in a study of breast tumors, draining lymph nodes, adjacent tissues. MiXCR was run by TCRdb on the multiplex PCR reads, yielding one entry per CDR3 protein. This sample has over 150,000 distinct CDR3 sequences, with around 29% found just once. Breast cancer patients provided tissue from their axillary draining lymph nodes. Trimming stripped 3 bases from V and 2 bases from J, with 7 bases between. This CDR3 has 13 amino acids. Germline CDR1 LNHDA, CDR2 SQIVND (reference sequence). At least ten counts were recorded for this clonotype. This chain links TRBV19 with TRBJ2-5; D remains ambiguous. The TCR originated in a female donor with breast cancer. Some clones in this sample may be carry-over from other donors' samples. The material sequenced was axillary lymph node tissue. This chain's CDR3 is CASSIGPQETQYF. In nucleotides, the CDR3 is TGTGCCAGTAGTATTGGCCCACAAGAGACCCAGTACTTC.